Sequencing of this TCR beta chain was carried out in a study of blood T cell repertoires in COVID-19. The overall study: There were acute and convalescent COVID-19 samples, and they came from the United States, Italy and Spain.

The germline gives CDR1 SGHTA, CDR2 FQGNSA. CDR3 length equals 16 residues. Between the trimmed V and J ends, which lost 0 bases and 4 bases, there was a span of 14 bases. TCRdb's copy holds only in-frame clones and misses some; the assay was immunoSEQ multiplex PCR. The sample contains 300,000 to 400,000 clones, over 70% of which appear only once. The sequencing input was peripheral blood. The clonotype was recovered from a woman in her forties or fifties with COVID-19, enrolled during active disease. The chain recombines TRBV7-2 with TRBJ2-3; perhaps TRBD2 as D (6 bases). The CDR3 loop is CASSLATGTSSDTQYF. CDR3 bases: TGTGCCAGCAGCTTAGCAACGGGGACTTCTTCAGATACGCAGTATTTT.